The T cell receptor (beta chain) under discussion was sequenced for a study of molecular identifiers for immune sequencing clone quantification (dated by TCRdb to the late 2010s). About the study as a whole: For a replicate experiment, the RNA from either about 20,000 or 100,000 naive CD8 T cells was divided into five aliquots, and four of those aliquots went on to sequencing. CD8 T cells were used in a methods study to benchmark molecular-identifier clustering-based TCR repertoire sequencing (MIDCIRS) and TCR RNA copy counting.

Libraries of naive CD8 T cells were built from about 20,000 to 1,000,000 sorted cells, with 10%, 30% or 50% of the purified RNA used. Naive CD8 T cells, defined as CD8+CD4-CCR7+CD45RA+, were FACS-sorted into RLT Plus buffer on a BD FACSAria II. To test detection sensitivity, Jurkat RNA equivalent to roughly eleven TCR copies was spiked into samples of roughly 20,000-1,000,000 naive CD8 T cells. Enrichment of CD8 T cells was performed with RosetteSep CD8+ T Cell Enrichment Cocktail and Ficoll-Paque, after which ACK red cell lysis was carried out. The sample holds a few counts of this clonotype. Its antigen specificity is not known. Base qualities are missing; no much larger clone stands one base away. The paper as a whole reports these results and caveats: When barcode sub-clustering was not used, chimeric consensus sequences inflated TCR diversity, with chimeras reaching as high as 47%. The sizes of highly expanded clones could end up underestimated when identical TCR molecules share a barcode. Spiked-in Jurkat TCR RNA equal to a single cell's worth was reported to be detectable even within one million naive CD8 T cells. Modeling estimated roughly 3 recovered TCR RNA copies per cell, compared with around 9.7 by digital PCR, which implies 25% to 30% capture efficiency. The naive libraries included spiked-in Jurkat TCR RNA (fewer than eleven copies' worth), and this RNA is not part of the donor repertoire. In CMV-specific effector cells, clones with more than 20 RNA copies accounted for over 97% of molecules, whereas in naive cells such clones accounted for under 1%.

Library creation used PCR. The reads were generated on an Illumina HiSeq 4000. Bulk TCR libraries were made following a previously described method, with the TCR primers given in Table S5. Total RNA was purified with the Qiagen AllPrep DNA/RNA kit. Before analysis, reads from multiple sequencing runs of the same library were pooled. In the original analysis: Reads were retained only if the reads had an exact TCR constant sequence, and the retained reads were trimmed to 150 nt and grouped according to their 12-nt molecular barcodes. Reads within each barcode group were sub-clustered using a 15% Levenshtein threshold, and quality-weighted consensus sequences were constructed for each RNA molecule. Non-functional sequences were discarded, and so were lower-count sequences lying one edit away from another sequence. Based on fitting two negative binomial distributions, any barcode sub-cluster with under 20% of the maximum read count was discarded. TCRdb reprocessing: public reads trimmed at Q25 with fastp, clones called with MiXCR, in-frame beta chains kept. Each CDR3 protein appears once, grouped with its most common genes and DNA. These V and J calls derive from TCRdb rather than the authors' analysis. This sample comprises under 650,000 distinct CDR3 sequences, about 20% of them detected only once. The ten largest clones capture around 0.9% of the sample.

The germline V gene encodes CDR1 LGHNA and CDR2 YSLEER. The CDR3 holds 16 amino acids from the cysteine to the phenylalanine. CDR3 DNA only is kept here, 48 bases in frame from base 1. The V end loses 2 bases and the J end loses 5 bases, and a stretch of 18 bases separates them. The chain is assembled from TRBV4-3 and TRBJ1-1; the D gene is perhaps TRBD1, from 5 matching bases. The sample taken for sequencing was naive CD8+ T cells from blood, with Jurkat cell RNA spiked in. This specimen's cell subset or site label, per the study, means: FACS-sorted CD8+CD4-CCR7+CD45RA+ naive T cells. The TCR was taken from a human donor in good health. Some libraries in this study had Jurkat cell RNA spiked in. The encoded CDR3 is CASSQTSDAGGTEAFF. The DNA is TGCGCCAGCAGCCAAACTTCTGACGCGGGGGGAACTGAAGCTTTCTTT.